The 3 T cell receptor beta chains below were found in one sample sequenced in a study of cytomegalovirus exposure and HLA in healthy donors. Primers: 60 Vbeta forward and 13 Jbeta reverse. TCRdb's table, derived via immunoSEQ multiplex PCR, lists solely in-frame clones and lacks some. The sample includes under 75,000 clones. The sequenced sample consisted of PBMCs. The receptors derive from a female donor in good health and CMV-seropositive.

The rearrangement joins TRBV19 to TRBJ2-7; TRBD2 might be the D (5 bases). The CDR3 sequence is 14 residues long. V lost 10 bases, J lost 2 bases, and 18 bases lay in between. Germline-derived CDR1 and CDR2 are LNHDA and SQIVND (reference sequence). The CDR3 sequence: CATTRSGFPYEQYF. CDR3 bases: TGTGCCACTACCAGATCGGGATTTCCCTACGAGCAGTACTTC.

J is TRBJ1-1 and V is TRBV28; D unclear. Looked up from germline, CDR1 is MDHEN and CDR2 is SYDVKM. The CDR3 loop spans 12 amino acids. The V end was cut by 5 bases, the J end by 0 bases, with 4 bases between. In nucleotides, the CDR3 is TGTGCCAGCAGTCCCATGAACACTGAAGCTTTCTTT. This sequence encodes CASSPMNTEAFF.

The chain carries TRBV19 and TRBJ1-6; possible D gene TRBD1, 6 bases. V was pared by 6 bases and J by 10 bases, with 10 bases between. The CDR3 consists of 12 residues. CDR1 is LNHDA and CDR2 is SQIVND in the germline V gene (reference sequence). The CDR3, as DNA: TGTGCCAGTAGAACAGGGAACTCACCCCTCCACTTT. It encodes CASRTGNSPLHF.